This T cell receptor beta chain was identified in a study of cytomegalovirus exposure and HLA in healthy donors. Study-level background: T cells numbering approximately 170 million yielded more than 100 million unique TCR beta sequences in an earlier analysis.

Comments on this clone: No antigen is known for it.

V lost 0 bases to trimming and J lost 3 bases, with 11 bases between them. The germline V gene encodes CDR1 MNHNS and CDR2 SASEGT. The CDR3 consists of 15 residues. Study outcomes and limitations: Per a later analysis, HLA-associated TCR beta chains showed more clonal expansion than other, equally common TCR beta chains. The study designated 150 or so TCR beta chains cytomegalovirus-associated.

This PCR relied on a set of 60 Vbeta primers and 13 Jbeta primers. Measured with immunoSEQ multiplex PCR; TCRdb has only the in-frame clones, and not every one. The sample lists some 150,000 clones, 76% occurring once. The chain combines TRBV6-1 with TRBJ2-5; perhaps TRBD2 as D (6 bases). The TCR sequence derives from a female donor in good health and CMV-seropositive. The sequenced sample consisted of PBMCs. The CDR3 region has the DNA TGTGCCAGCAGTGAAGCCCGGGGGTCAGAAGAGACCCAGTACTTC. Its protein product is CASSEARGSEETQYF.